The present TCR beta chain was sequenced within a study of blood T cell repertoires in COVID-19. As for the study in general: From T cells, B-cell-depleted T cells, or PBMCs came the material, which was cDNA or gDNA.

A single count supports this clone. Germline CDR1 is MDHEN and CDR2 is SYDVKM. Trimming shortened V by 7 bases and J by 1 base, and 13 bases separated the two germline ends. This CDR3 region has 15 residues. Data came from immunoSEQ multiplex PCR; TCRdb stores just in-frame clones and leaves some out. The profile shows fewer than 200,000 clones, around four fifths of them singletons. This TCR derives from a man between 35 and 55 years old who had recovered from COVID-19. V usage is TRBV28 and J usage is TRBJ2-2; TRBD2 is a possible D gene (5 bases). Material for sequencing was peripheral blood. The CDR3 bases are TGTGCCAGCAAAGGACTCTGGCGGAACACCGGGGAGCTGTTTTTT. Its translation: CASKGLWRNTGELFF.